This TCR beta chain comes out of a study of Graves' ophthalmopathy and Graves' hyperthyroidism. TCR beta CDR3 amplification used RNA transcripts. First-round RT-PCR relied on HTBI primers, and a second-round multiplex PCR came next. Each CDR3 protein is one row after TCRdb ran MiXCR on the multiplex PCR reads. This table has under 800,000 distinct CDR3 sequences, about a fifth appearing once. In germline, CDR1 is MNHEY, CDR2 SMNVEV (reference sequence). V lost 3 bases, J lost 0 bases, and 8 bases lay in between. The CDR3 is made up of 15 amino acids. This clonotype was detected many times. The specimen sequenced was peripheral blood. The TCR comes from a woman aged 18-35 years with stable Graves' hyperthyroidism. Some clones in this sample may be carry-over from other donors' samples. The genes are TRBV27 and TRBJ2-2; D remains unclear. CDR3 sequence reads: CASSFGRTNTGELFF. In nucleotides, the CDR3 is TGTGCCAGCAGTTTCGGACGGACGAACACCGGGGAGCTGTTTTTT.